This is a list of T cell receptor beta chains from one sample in a study of blood T cell repertoires in COVID-19. TCRdb's copy holds only in-frame clones and misses some; the assay was immunoSEQ multiplex PCR. The sample shows 300,000 to 350,000 clones, approximately 88% of them seen only once. Input material: peripheral blood. These receptors were taken from a woman aged 25-40 years with COVID-19, enrolled during active disease. The CDR3 runs from the conserved cysteine through the conserved F or W. The D gene is left open where the match is weak. Clone size is shown for a subset of rows, as once, few, many or a class of expanded clone.

v_gene,d_gene,j_gene,abundance,CDR3aa,CDR3nt
TRBV24-1,-,TRBJ1-1,-,CATSDLSTGTAFF,TGTGCCACCAGTGATTTGTCTACAGGGACAGCTTTCTTT
TRBV6-5,-,TRBJ2-1,-,CASSLVFNEQFF,TGTGCCAGCAGCTTAGTGTTCAATGAGCAGTTCTTC
TRBV28,-,TRBJ1-2,-,CATALYAGYTF,TGTGCCACCGCATTATACGCGGGCTACACCTTC
TRBV6-5,-,TRBJ2-1,few,CASSRLGGWNEQFF,TGTGCCAGCAGCCGATTAGGGGGTTGGAATGAGCAGTTCTTC
TRBV7-9,TRBD1,TRBJ2-2,-,CASSSSRTGVPGELFF,TGTGCCAGCAGCTCCTCCAGGACAGGGGTCCCCGGGGAGCTGTTTTTT
TRBV6-5,TRBD1,TRBJ2-3,-,CASSYGQGGADTQYF,TGTGCCAGCAGTTACGGACAGGGCGGGGCAGATACGCAGTATTTT
TRBV18,TRBD1,TRBJ2-7,once,CASSPRRTGGLYEQYF,TGTGCCAGCTCACCCAGGAGGACAGGGGGTCTCTACGAGCAGTACTTC
TRBV19,TRBD1,TRBJ1-5,-,CASSIGFGTGFSNQPQHF,TGTGCCAGTAGTATAGGTTTTGGGACAGGTTTCAGCAATCAGCCCCAGCATTTT
TRBV5-5,-,TRBJ1-2,few,CASSDNPRAHYGYTF,TGTGCCAGCAGCGATAACCCAAGAGCCCACTATGGCTACACCTTC
TRBV18,TRBD1,TRBJ2-4,-,CASSPDRGENIQYF,TGTGCCAGCTCACCCGACAGGGGAGAAAACATTCAGTACTTC
TRBV10-3,TRBD1,TRBJ1-1,-,CAIRPGQGNTEAFF,TGTGCCATCAGGCCGGGACAGGGGAACACTGAAGCTTTCTTT
TRBV27,-,TRBJ2-3,-,CASSLSPISGPVTDTQYF,TGTGCCAGCAGTTTATCCCCGATTAGTGGTCCCGTCACAGATACGCAGTATTTT
TRBV10-3,TRBD1,TRBJ2-1,-,CAISESRQGYNEQFF,TGTGCCATCAGTGAGTCAAGACAGGGATACAATGAGCAGTTCTTC
TRBV27,-,TRBJ1-4,many,CASSPGGQPNEKLFF,TGTGCCAGCAGTCCTGGCGGCCAGCCAAATGAAAAACTGTTTTTT
TRBV4-2,TRBD1,TRBJ1-6,-,CASSQDSRDRVNSPLHF,TGTGCCAGCAGCCAAGACTCCCGGGACAGGGTAAATTCACCCCTCCACTTT
TRBV6-5,-,TRBJ1-1,-,CASSYGGTEAFF,TGTGCCAGCAGTTACGGCGGGACTGAAGCTTTCTTT
TRBV30,-,TRBJ2-7,-,CACQSVRGYEQYF,TGTGCCTGCCAGTCCGTCAGGGGTTACGAGCAGTACTTC
TRBV4-1,TRBD2,TRBJ2-2,-,CASSQGLAGGTGELFF,TGCGCCAGCAGCCAAGGGCTAGCGGGGGGCACCGGGGAGCTGTTTTTT
TRBV2,-,TRBJ1-5,-,CASSDGRRGNQPQHF,TGTGCCAGCAGTGATGGGAGGAGGGGCAATCAGCCCCAGCATTTT
TRBV11-1,-,TRBJ1-1,-,CASSSVGQMNTEAFF,TGTGCCAGCAGCTCCGTCGGACAGATGAACACTGAAGCTTTCTTT
TRBV11-2,TRBD1,TRBJ1-6,-,CASSLGSTGAYNSPLHF,TGTGCCAGCAGCTTAGGGAGCACAGGGGCCTATAATTCACCCCTCCACTTT
TRBV5-1,TRBD2,TRBJ2-5,-,CASSRVASGGTETQYF,TGCGCCAGCAGCCGGGTAGCTAGCGGGGGAACTGAGACCCAGTACTTC
TRBV29-1,-,TRBJ1-1,-,CSVSSNTEAFF,TGCAGCGTCAGTTCTAACACTGAAGCTTTCTTT
TRBV5-6,-,TRBJ2-1,-,CASRTTGLQNEQFF,TGTGCCAGCAGGACAACAGGGCTCCAAAATGAGCAGTTCTTC
TRBV14,-,TRBJ1-1,-,CASSQAIGRGELEAFF,TGTGCCAGCAGCCAAGCCATTGGAAGAGGCGAGCTTGAAGCTTTCTTT
TRBV18,TRBD1,TRBJ1-1,few,CASSPLGQTGAEAFF,TGTGCCAGCTCACCCCTCGGGCAGACAGGGGCTGAAGCTTTCTTT
TRBV29-1,-,TRBJ1-1,-,CSVEDRNTEAFF,TGCAGCGTTGAAGACAGAAACACTGAAGCTTTCTTT
TRBV7-2,-,TRBJ1-2,-,CASSWISQAYGYTF,TGTGCCAGCAGCTGGATAAGTCAGGCCTATGGCTACACCTTC
TRBV13,TRBD1,TRBJ1-3,-,CASRPYRGAGNTIYF,TGTGCCAGCAGACCCTACAGGGGAGCCGGAAACACCATATATTTT
TRBV2,-,TRBJ2-7,many,CASSPFQGYEQYF,TGTGCCAGCAGTCCATTTCAGGGTTACGAGCAGTACTTC
TRBV2,TRBD1,TRBJ1-1,-,CASNRQGLTEAFF,TGTGCCAGCAATAGACAGGGTCTTACTGAAGCTTTCTTT
TRBV24-1,TRBD1,TRBJ1-2,-,CATSDRTGTGYTF,TGTGCCACCAGTGATCGGACAGGGACCGGCTACACCTTC
TRBV7-2,TRBD1,TRBJ2-3,-,CASGDRGRDTQYF,TGTGCCAGCGGGGACAGGGGTAGAGATACGCAGTATTTT